The present T cell receptor (beta chain) was sequenced within a study of cytomegalovirus exposure and HLA in healthy donors. A multiplex PCR was run with 60 Vbeta primers and 13 Jbeta primers. Only in-frame clones appear in the TCRdb table, and some are missing; sequencing was by immunoSEQ multiplex PCR. In total, the table holds some 89,000 clones. The CDR3 totals 15 residues. Per the germline V gene, CDR1 is SGHRS and CDR2 is YFSETQ. Trimming removed 4 bases from V and 3 bases from J, with 16 bases in between. Sequencing used PBMCs. This rearrangement joins TRBV5-1 to TRBJ1-1, with a possible D match to TRBD1 (6 bases). The source is a woman aged 25 to 39 in good health and CMV-seronegative. CDR3: CASSHGRGWDTEAFF. For the CDR3, the DNA is TGCGCCAGCAGCCACGGCAGGGGCTGGGACACTGAAGCTTTCTTT. The full variable domain, rest sourced from reference TRBV5-1 and TRBJ1-1, is KAGVTQTPRYLIKTRGQQVTLSCSPISGHRSVSWYQQTPGQGLQFLFEYFSETQRNKGNFPGRFSGRQFSNSRSEMNVSTLELGDSALYLCASSHGRGWDTEAFFGQGTRLTVV.